This TCR beta chain was found in a study of cytomegalovirus exposure and HLA in healthy donors. Looking at the study overall: Drawn from HLA-typed donors, about 85 million unique TCRs were held in an early data release. The Caucasian-associated ancestry cluster contained 81% of the 398 genotyped donors.

Notes on the study in general: Earlier analysis looked at TCR beta V segments, and most were productive about 90% or about 30% of the time. In a later analysis, V- and J-gene trimming of beta chains associated with a DCLRE1C missense variant, replicated independently.

A remark on this clone: What it binds is not known.

The ends lost 4 bases at V and 1 base at J; junction bases unmatched: 2. The CDR3 runs 15 residues. Germline-derived CDR1 and CDR2 are ENHRY and SYGVKD. The primer mix had 60 Vbeta and 13 Jbeta primers. This table comes from immunoSEQ multiplex PCR, and its TCRdb copy is limited to in-frame clones, with some not included. The table includes around 130,000 clones, 74% detected once. The source material was PBMCs. The genes are TRBV10-3 and TRBJ2-2, with TRBD2 matching 8 bases. This TCR was recovered from a woman in her forties or fifties in good health and CMV-seropositive. CDR3 loop: CAISALAGNTGELFF. CDR3 bases: TGTGCCATCAGTGCCCTAGCGGGGAACACCGGGGAGCTGTTTTTT.